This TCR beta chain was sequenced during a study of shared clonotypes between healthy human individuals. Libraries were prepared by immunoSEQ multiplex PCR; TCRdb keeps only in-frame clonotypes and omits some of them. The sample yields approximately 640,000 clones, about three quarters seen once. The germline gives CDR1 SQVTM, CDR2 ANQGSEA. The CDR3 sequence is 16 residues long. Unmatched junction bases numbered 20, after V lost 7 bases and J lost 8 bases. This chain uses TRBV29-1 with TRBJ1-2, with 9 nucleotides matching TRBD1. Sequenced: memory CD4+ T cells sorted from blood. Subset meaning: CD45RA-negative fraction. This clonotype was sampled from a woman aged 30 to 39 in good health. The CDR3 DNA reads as TGCAGCGCTACCGAAGGGCCAGGACAGGGGTTTTGGGGCTACACCTTC. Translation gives CSATEGPGQGFWGYTF.